This T cell receptor beta chain was profiled in a study of blood T cell repertoires in COVID-19. The wider study: Italy, Spain and the United States were the sources of the convalescent and acute COVID-19 samples. Sample material is recorded as cDNA or gDNA derived from T cells, B-cell-depleted T cells, or PBMCs.

The germline gives CDR1 LGHDT, CDR2 YNNKEL (reference sequence). CDR3 length: 13 residues. The trim removed 4 bases at V and 11 bases at J, leaving 9 bases unmatched. TCRdb's copy holds only in-frame clones and misses some; the assay was immunoSEQ multiplex PCR. Of roughly 250,000 clones in the sample, roughly 91% are singletons; the top ten hold approximately 0.84%. The chain recombines TRBV3-1 (or the pseudogene TRBV3-2) with TRBJ1-1, with 8 bases identical to TRBD1. The sequencing sample was made of peripheral blood. The source of this sequence is a man aged 25 to 40 with acute or convalescent COVID-19. CDR3 sequence: CASSLRQGLGAFF. The CDR3 nucleotides read TGTGCCAGCAGCCTTAGACAGGGGCTAGGGGCTTTCTTT.